The present T cell receptor (beta chain) was sequenced within a study of OX40 agonist ivuxolimab in advanced cancers. Study in general: Dosing consisted of intravenous ivuxolimab at 0.01 to 10 mg/kg every 2 weeks.

The CDR3 is 13 amino acids. The germline V gene encodes CDR1 MNHNS and CDR2 SASEGT. V shed 2 bases and J shed 9 bases, with 14 bases lying between them. Note on this clone: Its antigen is as yet unknown.

TCRdb keeps only in-frame clones here, not all; method: immunoSEQ multiplex PCR. The repertoire holds approximately 91,000 clones, with approximately 83% as singletons. General study findings and limits: Partial responders dosed at 0.1-3.0 mg/kg displayed clonal expansion ranking among the lowest.

This TCR came from an adult with an advanced solid tumor such as melanoma, head and neck, liver or kidney cancer. The sample was CD4+ or CD8+ T cells sorted from blood, taken in a trial of the OX40 agonist ivuxolimab. This chain joins TRBV6-1 and TRBJ2-7; D call uncertain. CDR3 bases: TGTGCCAGCAGTGAACAGCCAGTAGGATGGCAGTACTTC. Translating gives CASSEQPVGWQYF.